This T cell receptor beta chain was recorded in a study of blood T cell repertoires in COVID-19. Study at large: Samples of COVID-19 (acute and convalescent) were obtained from the United States, Italy and Spain. Sources were T cells, B-cell-depleted T cells, or PBMCs; the material itself was cDNA or gDNA.

Study processing details: For nucleated cells, counts were estimated from reference gene primer amplification. Only in-frame clones appear in the TCRdb table, and some are missing; sequencing was by immunoSEQ multiplex PCR. That table supplies the V and J calls and clone size; D and trimming were determined from the DNA. Here the sample spans just under 350,000 clones, around four fifths being singletons. Germline V gives CDR1 SGDLS, CDR2 YYNGEE. There are 15 residues in the CDR3. The V end lost 4 bases, the J end lost 2 bases, and 16 bases lay between the germline ends. This clone was detected a few times.

The material sequenced was peripheral blood. The rearrangement links TRBV9 to TRBJ2-7, with a tentative D call TRBD2 (5 bases). The source of this sequence is a man aged 30-40 years with active or convalescent COVID-19. This CDR3 reads CASSPKGGDPYEQYF. CDR3 bases: TGTGCCAGCAGCCCAAAAGGAGGCGACCCCTACGAGCAGTACTTC.